This TCR beta chain was identified in a study of blood T cells in healthy people across ages. The CDR3 totals 14 residues. V lost 1 base and J 7 bases, leaving 8 bases between the germline ends. The V gene's germline CDR1 is MGHDK and CDR2 SYGVNS. Primed by a sample-barcoded 5' primer and a J-beta primer mix, a second PCR proceeded for 7 to 11 cycles. TCRdb itself ran the 5' RACE reads through MiXCR, one entry per CDR3 protein. The sample comprises some 760,000 distinct CDR3 sequences, around a quarter of which are singletons, and 9.4% rests with the top ten. This sample was also put to use in a study of T cells of mothers and their children. Turning to that study: Slightly, though not significantly, more overlap was seen in related than in unrelated mother-child pairs.

The source is a boy aged 5-17 years in good health. The rearrangement joins TRBV25-1 to TRBJ1-6, with D perhaps matching TRBD1 (6 bases). Sample: blood. The CDR3 loop reads CASSEWGQNSPLHF. DNA for the CDR3: TGTGCCAGCAGTGAATGGGGACAAAATTCACCCCTCCACTTT.